The 14 T cell receptor beta chains below all came from one sample that was sequenced in a study of T cell responses to AZD1222 COVID-19 vaccine. TCRdb's copy holds only in-frame clones and misses some; the assay was immunoSEQ multiplex PCR. Found here are approximately 150,000 clones, just over 90% of them singletons; the top ten hold less than 1.5%. Sequenced here: peripheral blood, sampled 28 days after the second AZD1222 dose. These receptors were taken from an adult who received the AZD1222 COVID-19 vaccine.

This chain connects TRBV10-3 to TRBJ2-1; maybe TRBD2 (7 bases). V was shortened by 10 bases and J by 1 base, with 20 bases between the two germline ends. CDR3 length: 16 amino acids. CDR1 is ENHRY, CDR2 SYGVKD, per germline. CDR3 protein: CATAGAGAISYNEQFF. The DNA of the CDR3 is TGTGCCACCGCGGGTGCGGGGGCAATATCCTACAATGAGCAGTTCTTC.

The V and J genes are TRBV6-5 and TRBJ1-2; possible D gene TRBD1, 5 bases. The germline V gene encodes CDR1 MNHEY and CDR2 SVGAGI. V was shortened by 7 bases and J by 4 bases, with 19 bases between the two germline ends. This CDR3 comprises 15 residues. The CDR3 DNA sequence: TGTGCCAGCACCGAAGACGTGGGGCGACTCTATGGCTACACCTTC. Its translation: CASTEDVGRLYGYTF.

This chain links TRBV7-2 with TRBJ1-5; 9 bases line up with TRBD1. V was clipped by 3 bases and J by 6 bases; unmatched bases: 6. Germline CDR1 reads SGHTA; CDR2 reads FQGNSA. This CDR3 region has 15 residues. The CDR3 coding sequence is TGTGCCAGCAGCTTCCGGGACAGGGTAGGTCAGCCCCAGCATTTT. Amino acids: CASSFRDRVGQPQHF.

The V and J genes are TRBV18 and TRBJ1-2, with TRBD1 matching over 8 bases. Germline CDR1 and CDR2: KGHSH and LQKENI. The trim removed 1 base at V and 5 bases at J, leaving 6 bases unmatched. This CDR3 comprises 15 residues. As DNA, the CDR3 is TGTGCCAGCTCACCACGTGCTAACAGGGGGTATGGCTACACCTTC. Its protein product is CASSPRANRGYGYTF.

The chain carries TRBV19 and TRBJ2-5; D unclear. The ends were cut back, 5 bases at V and 2 bases at J, with 9 bases in the middle. Germline assignment: CDR1 LNHDA and CDR2 SQIVND (reference sequence). CDR3 length: 13 residues. CDR3 DNA sequence: TGTGCCAGTAGTCGGCTATTACAAGAGACCCAGTACTTC. This gives the protein CASSRLLQETQYF. Filled out from reference TRBV19 and TRBJ2-5, the complete variable domain reads DGGITQSPKYLFRKEGQNVTLSCEQNLNHDAMYWYRQDPGQGLRLIYYSQIVNDFQKGDIAEGYSVSREKKESFPLTVTSAQKNPTAFYLCASSRLLQETQYFGPGTRLLVL.

This clone has a single count. The rearrangement links TRBV7-2 to TRBJ1-6; the match to TRBD1 covers 9 bases. The CDR3 runs 15 residues. The germline gives CDR1 SGHTA, CDR2 FQGNSA. V trimming: 5 bases; J trimming: 9 bases; junction bases outside the gene matches: 8. CDR3 region: CASSPFGTGFSPLHF. The CDR3 bases are TGTGCCAGCAGCCCTTTCGGGACAGGGTTTTCACCCCTCCACTTT.

The chain combines TRBV9 with TRBJ2-7, with TRBD2 matching over 7 bases. With V trimmed by 0 bases and J by 0 bases, 3 bases remained unmatched. Germline CDR1 is SGDLS and CDR2 is YYNGEE. CDR3 length: 15 amino acids. CDR3 loop: CASSVVGTTSYEQYF. The CDR3 DNA follows: TGTGCCAGCAGCGTAGTAGGGACTACCTCCTACGAGCAGTACTTC.

This clone was counted a single time. The chain links TRBV9 to TRBJ2-7; 9 bases are shared with TRBD2. Per germline, CDR1 SGDLS and CDR2 YYNGEE. This CDR3 region has 15 residues. The V and J ends lost 3 bases and 2 bases, in that order; junction bases with no gene match: 6. The CDR3 coding sequence is TGTGCCAGCAGCGCTCCGACTAGCGGTCCCTACGAGCAGTACTTC. Translation: CASSAPTSGPYEQYF.

The V call is TRBV4-2, the J call TRBJ2-3, with 9 bases aligning to TRBD1. The V and J ends lost 2 bases and 6 bases, in that order; junction bases with no gene match: 12. There are 17 residues in the CDR3. Germline lookup yields CDR1 LGHNA and CDR2 YNFKEQ. In DNA, the CDR3 is TGTGCCAGCAGCCAAACCCTGGACAGGGGTGAAGGGGATACGCAGTATTTT. This codes for CASSQTLDRGEGDTQYF.

The chain recombines TRBV18 with TRBJ1-5, with D hard to call. Germline CDR1 KGHSH, CDR2 LQKENI. The CDR3 loop spans 13 amino acids. Trimming removed 3 bases from V and 6 bases from J, with 9 bases in between. CDR3 bases: TGTGCCAGCTCACCCGCAGGCAGTCAGCCCCAGCATTTT. Translated, it gives CASSPAGSQPQHF. Complete variable domain (other parts from reference TRBV18 and TRBJ1-5): NAGVMQNPRHLVRRRGQEARLRCSPMKGHSHVYWYRQLPEEGLKFMVYLQKENIIDESGMPKERFSAEFPKEGPSILRIQQVVRGDSAAYFCASSPAGSQPQHFGDGTRLSIL.

The chain couples TRBV3-1 (or the pseudogene TRBV3-2) to TRBJ2-3; 11 nucleotides agree with TRBD2. The CDR3 is 20 residues long. CDR1 LGHDT and CDR2 YNNKEL come from the germline V gene (reference sequence). V lost 1 base, J lost 1 base, and 13 bases stayed unmatched. The CDR3 DNA is TGTGCCAGCAGCCAAGGAAGGCTAGCGGGAGGTGCAGCGGGCACAGATACGCAGTATTTT. The encoded protein is CASSQGRLAGGAAGTDTQYF.

This CDR3 is CASSARDRADTEAFF. DNA for the CDR3: TGTGCCAGCAGCGCAAGGGACAGGGCGGACACTGAAGCTTTCTTT. The gene calls are TRBV5-8 and TRBJ1-1, with 9 bases fitting TRBD1. CDR1 is SGHTS, CDR2 YDEGEE, per germline. The CDR3 has 15 amino acids. V lost 4 bases, J lost 3 bases, and 7 bases stayed unmatched.

V is TRBV4-1 and J is TRBJ2-7, with D uncertain. The CDR3 spans 15 residues. V was pared by 4 bases and J by 1 base, with 14 bases between. Germline loops: CDR1 MGHRA, CDR2 YSYEKL. The CDR3, as DNA: TGCGCCAGCAGCCCTCGCTCCGCGCCTTCCTACGAGCAGTACTTC. As protein: CASSPRSAPSYEQYF.

The chain couples TRBV28 to TRBJ2-7; possibly TRBD2 for D (6 bases). Per germline, CDR1 MDHEN and CDR2 SYDVKM. The CDR3 runs 14 residues. V dropped 6 bases and J dropped 7 bases, with 19 bases sitting between them. This CDR3 is CASRPDPTRGEQYF. The CDR3 DNA sequence: TGTGCCAGCAGACCCGATCCGACTCGGGGGGAGCAGTACTTC. Complete variable domain (other parts from reference TRBV28 and TRBJ2-7): DVKVTQSSRYLVKRTGEKVFLECVQDMDHENMFWYRQDPGLGLRLIYFSYDVKMKEKGDIPEGYSVSREKKERFSLILESASTNQTSMYLCASRPDPTRGEQYFGPGTRLTVT.